One T cell receptor (beta chain) is described in this entry. Its cognate antigen has yet to be identified. Base qualities were left out, and no much larger clone turns up one base away. This sample was taken from a study of T cell changes during pregnancy in multiple sclerosis (dated by TCRdb to about 2019). In the study overall: The study examined how the T cell repertoire changed over the course of pregnancy in women with multiple sclerosis.

Here V drops 5 bases and J drops 9 bases, and the junction holds 12 bases not matched to any gene. Based on the germline V gene, the CDR1 and CDR2 sequences are SGHVS and FNYEAQ. From the cysteine through the phenylalanine, the CDR3 covers 17 amino acids. Here the CDR3 DNA is all that survives: 51 bases in frame from base 1. Libraries were built with the immunoSEQ multiplex PCR assay. The source is immuneACCESS, and TCRdb retained only in-frame sequences with V and J called. Part of the clones is not carried over; for the studies checked, unresolved V genes explain less than half of this, and the remainder is unexplained. The sample contains about 55,000 clones, about 87% of them found a single time. In total, the top ten clones hold over 0.45% of the sample.

This clonotype was sampled from a female donor with multiple sclerosis, enrolled in a pregnancy study. The sample consisted of CD4+ T cells from peripheral blood mononuclear cells, taken in the first trimester of pregnancy. The chain is made from TRBV7-6 and TRBJ2-1, with 14 junctional bases fitting TRBD2. The CDR3 protein sequence reads: CASSPSRLAGGPVEQFF. The DNA is TGTGCCAGCAGCCCGAGCCGACTAGCGGGGGGGCCGGTTGAGCAGTTCTTC.